The 18 T cell receptor beta chains below were found in one sample sequenced in a study of T cell responses to AZD1222 COVID-19 vaccine. Sequenced by immunoSEQ multiplex PCR; TCRdb stores in-frame clones only, minus some. The data hold fewer than 200,000 clones, with approximately 90% observed a single time. Sequencing was performed on peripheral blood, taken 28 days after the second AZD1222 dose. The receptors were sampled from an adult who received the AZD1222 COVID-19 vaccine.

In the case of this clone: Other nucleotide sequences from this sample produce the same CDR3. The rearrangement links TRBV5-1 to TRBJ2-3, with D unclear. CDR1 and CDR2 from the germline V gene are SGHRS and YFSETQ. CDR3 length: 14 residues. V was cut by 0 bases and J by 1 base, with 6 bases left in between. The DNA for the CDR3 is TGCGCCAGCAGCTTGGGTGGCGGCACAGATACGCAGTATTTT. The encoded protein is CASSLGGGTDTQYF.

The rearrangement uses TRBV5-1 and TRBJ1-3; weak D call: TRBD1 (5 bases). CDR3 length: 15 residues. Per the germline V gene, CDR1 is SGHRS and CDR2 is YFSETQ. V shed 1 base and J shed 4 bases, with 12 bases lying between them. DNA of the CDR3: TGCGCCAGCAGCTTGACGGGACTCGGAGGAAACACCATATATTTT. This translates into CASSLTGLGGNTIYF.

This chain uses TRBV7-2 with TRBJ1-3; D remains ambiguous. V was cut by 4 bases and J by 1 base, with 5 bases left in between. This CDR3 comprises 13 residues. Germline V CDR1 and CDR2: SGHTA, FQGNSA. Here the CDR3 DNA reads TGTGCCAGCAGCTCCAGGTCTGGAAACACCATATATTTT. This codes for CASSSRSGNTIYF.

The chain uses TRBV7-8 and TRBJ2-3; maybe TRBD1 (5 bases). In germline, CDR1 is SGHVS, CDR2 FQNEAQ. The CDR3 totals 15 residues. V lost 9 bases, J lost 0 bases, and 16 bases lay in between. CDR3: CASNQGPSSTDTQYF. In DNA form, the CDR3 reads TGTGCCAGTAACCAGGGTCCCTCTAGCACAGATACGCAGTATTTT.

The V and J genes are TRBV5-8 and TRBJ1-1, with D possibly matching TRBD1 (5 bases). The V and J ends lost 4 bases and 1 base respectively, with 14 bases between them. The germline CDR1 and CDR2 sequences are SGHTS and YDEGEE. This CDR3 is built from 15 residues. CDR3 region: CASSQGTGGNTEAFF. CDR3 DNA: TGTGCCAGCAGCCAAGGGACGGGGGGGAACACTGAAGCTTTCTTT.

The genes are TRBV27 and TRBJ2-1; D gene uncertain. Germline loops: CDR1 MNHEY, CDR2 SMNVEV (reference sequence). Trimming cost V 6 bases and J 4 bases, with 10 bases left between them. The length of the CDR3 is 13 residues. CDR3 in amino acids: CASRAGEYNEQFF. The CDR3 DNA sequence: TGTGCCAGCAGGGCAGGAGAATACAATGAGCAGTTCTTC.

The V and J genes are TRBV5-1 and TRBJ2-5; 7 bases are shared with TRBD1. The CDR3 runs 14 residues. V lost 5 bases and J lost 2; bases outside the gene matches: 6. Germline CDR1 reads SGHRS; CDR2 reads YFSETQ. For the CDR3, the DNA is TGCGCCAGCAGAGCCACAGGGGATCAAGAGACCCAGTACTTC. Translation gives CASRATGDQETQYF.

This clone has only a few counts. The rearrangement links TRBV6-5 to TRBJ1-2, with TRBD1 matching over 8 bases. The CDR3 covers 16 residues. V trimming: 0 bases; J trimming: 0 bases; junction bases outside the gene matches: 3. CDR1 is MNHEY, CDR2 SVGAGI, per germline. CDR3 bases: TGTGCCAGCAGTTACTCGGGCAGGGGGCCTAACTATGGCTACACCTTC. It codes for CASSYSGRGPNYGYTF.

This chain links TRBV7-9 with TRBJ2-7; D possibly corresponds to TRBD2 (5 bases). CDR3 length: 14 amino acids. The V end lost 4 bases, the J end lost 5 bases, and 15 bases lay between the germline ends. Germline CDR1 SEHNR, CDR2 FQNEAQ (reference sequence). The CDR3 DNA reads as TGTGCCAGCAGCTATGAGGGTCTCCCAAACGAGCAGTACTTC. As protein: CASSYEGLPNEQYF.

The CDR3: CSVGGTYYEQYF. The CDR3 DNA sequence: TGCAGCGTCGGAGGGACCTACTACGAGCAGTACTTC. The chain recombines TRBV29-1 with TRBJ2-7; D is possibly TRBD2 (6 bases). Trimming shortened V by 6 bases and J by 3 bases, and 12 bases separated the two germline ends. The CDR3 sequence is 12 residues long. Germline V gene lookup returns CDR1 SQVTM and CDR2 ANQGSEA.

The chain employs TRBV5-1 and TRBJ2-3, with 11 nucleotides matching TRBD2. Germline CDR1 and CDR2: SGHRS and YFSETQ. V trimming: 2 bases; J trimming: 4 bases; junction bases outside the gene matches: 6. The CDR3 is 16 residues long. The CDR3 is CASSFSLAGGADTQYF. The CDR3 DNA is TGCGCCAGCAGCTTTTCGTTAGCGGGGGGGGCAGATACGCAGTATTTT.

Concerning this clone: The missing conserved phenylalanine or tryptophan at the end of this CDR3 makes a read error likely. Because the CDR3's place on the DNA is in doubt, the DNA is left out and the CDR3 is given as listed by TCRdb. This sequence joins TRBV21-1 and TRBJ1-5; the table names TRBD1, a call not compared with the DNA. TRBV21-1 counts as a pseudogene. The CDR3 is 10 residues long, counting both termini. The CDR3 protein is CASSKPRQRL.

The V and J genes are TRBV2 and TRBJ2-5, with unresolved D. Germline-derived CDR1 and CDR2 are SNHLY and FYNNEI. Trimming shortened V by 8 bases and J by 4 bases, and 11 bases separated the two germline ends. The CDR3 consists of 12 residues. CDR3 in amino acids: CASVIEGETQYF. CDR3 DNA sequence: TGTGCCAGCGTAATAGAAGGAGAGACCCAGTACTTC.

DNA for the CDR3: TGCGCCAGCAGCTTGGAGGGTAGAGGTCGCACAGATACGCAGTATTTT. It is translated as CASSLEGRGRTDTQYF. This chain links TRBV5-1 with TRBJ2-3; D ambiguous. The CDR3 length is 16 residues. With 0 bases removed from V and 1 base from J, the gap between germline ends came to 12 bases. The V gene's germline CDR1 is SGHRS and CDR2 YFSETQ.

The rearrangement uses TRBV6-4 and TRBJ1-6; tentatively, D is TRBD1 (5 bases). V lost 3 bases and J 6 bases, leaving 9 bases between the germline ends. CDR1 MRHNA and CDR2 SNTAGT come from the germline V gene. The CDR3 runs 14 residues. CDR3 loop: CASSETVGNSPLHF. Here the CDR3 DNA reads TGTGCCAGCAGTGAGACAGTGGGTAATTCACCCCTCCACTTT.

V and J are TRBV11-3 and TRBJ2-3, with 12 nucleotides matching TRBD2. The trim removed 5 bases at V and 4 bases at J, leaving 13 bases unmatched. The CDR3 has 18 residues. Per the germline V gene, CDR1 is SGHNT and CDR2 is YENEEA. CDR3 coding DNA: TGTGCCAGCAGCCCTAGCGGGGGGGCCGGGAACTGGCCAGATACGCAGTATTTT. Translated: CASSPSGGAGNWPDTQYF. Filled out from reference TRBV11-3 and TRBJ2-3, the complete variable domain reads EAGVVQSPRYKIIEKKQPVAFWCNPISGHNTLYWYLQNLGQGPELLIRYENEEAVDDSQLPKDRFSAERLKGVDSTLKIQPAELGDSAVYLCASSPSGGAGNWPDTQYFGPGTRLTVL.

The rearrangement joins TRBV3-1 (or the pseudogene TRBV3-2) to TRBJ2-5, with D uncertain. Deletions cut 4 bases from V and 4 bases from J, with 19 bases between. This CDR3 contains 16 residues. Germline CDR1 and CDR2: LGHDT and YNNKEL (reference sequence). The CDR3 loop is CASSPRVGMLGETQYF. The DNA for the CDR3 is TGTGCCAGCAGCCCCCGTGTGGGGATGCTGGGAGAGACCCAGTACTTC.

The rearrangement joins TRBV13 to TRBJ2-7, with 7 bases identical to TRBD1. CDR3 length: 15 amino acids. Germline CDR1 reads PRHDT; CDR2 reads FYEKMQ (reference sequence). Germline trimming cut 2 bases from V and 2 bases from J; bases unmatched to any gene: 6. In DNA, the CDR3 is TGTGCCAGCAGCTTAAGAGACAGGGTGGCCTACGAGCAGTACTTC. This sequence encodes CASSLRDRVAYEQYF.